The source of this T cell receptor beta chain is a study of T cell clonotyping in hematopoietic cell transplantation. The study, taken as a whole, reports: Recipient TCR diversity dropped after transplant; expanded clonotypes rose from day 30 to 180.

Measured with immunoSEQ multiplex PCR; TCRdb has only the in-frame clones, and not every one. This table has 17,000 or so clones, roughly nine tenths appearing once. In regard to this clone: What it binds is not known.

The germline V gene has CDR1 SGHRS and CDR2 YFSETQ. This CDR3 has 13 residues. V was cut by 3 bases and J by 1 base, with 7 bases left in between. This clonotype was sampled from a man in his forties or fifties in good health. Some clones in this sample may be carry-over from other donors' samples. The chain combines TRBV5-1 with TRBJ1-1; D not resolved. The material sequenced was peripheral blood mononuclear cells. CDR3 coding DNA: TGCGCCAGCAGCTCCAGTCCGAACACTGAAGCTTTCTTT. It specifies CASSSSPNTEAFF. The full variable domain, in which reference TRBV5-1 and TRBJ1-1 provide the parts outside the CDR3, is KAGVTQTPRYLIKTRGQQVTLSCSPISGHRSVSWYQQTPGQGLQFLFEYFSETQRNKGNFPGRFSGRQFSNSRSEMNVSTLELGDSALYLCASSSSPNTEAFFGQGTRLTVV.